One sample yielded the 29 T cell receptor beta chains listed below, sequenced in a study of blood T cell repertoires in COVID-19. Profiling relied on immunoSEQ multiplex PCR, and the TCRdb table lists in-frame clones only, not all of them. Found here are 40,000 or so clones, 90% of them singletons; the top ten hold about 2.6%. Sequencing was done on a sample of peripheral blood. The source is a man aged 50 or older with active COVID-19.

V and J are TRBV5-5 and TRBJ1-1; TRBD1 matches 7 bases. CDR1 is SGHKS, CDR2 YYEKEE, per germline (reference sequence). V was clipped by 3 bases and J by 12 bases; unmatched bases: 5. The CDR3 runs to 11 residues. The CDR3 protein is CASSWRGHTFF. The CDR3, as DNA: TGTGCCAGCAGCTGGAGGGGGCATACTTTCTTT.

This clone was observed a handful of times. The chain is built from TRBV7-6 and TRBJ1-1, with a possible D match to TRBD1 (5 bases). The V gene's germline CDR1 is SGHVS and CDR2 FNYEAQ. The V gene lost 2 bases and the J gene lost 1 base, with 20 bases spanning the gap. The CDR3 runs 18 residues. CDR3 nucleotide sequence: TGTGCCAGCAGCTTAAGGGCGTGGGGTACAGGAACGAACACTGAAGCTTTCTTT. Translating it yields CASSLRAWGTGTNTEAFF.

As DNA, the CDR3 is TGTGCCAGCAGCTTCGGGACAGGGGACGGTGAAGCTTTCTTT. It yields the protein CASSFGTGDGEAFF. The rearrangement links TRBV7-2 to TRBJ1-1; 10 nucleotides line up with TRBD1. With V trimmed by 3 bases and J by 7 bases, 5 bases remained unmatched. Germline-derived CDR1 and CDR2 are SGHTA and FQGNSA. The CDR3 contains 14 residues.

The chain recombines TRBV29-1 with TRBJ2-7; 12 bases fit TRBD2. The CDR3 extends over 15 amino acids. Germline CDR1 SQVTM, CDR2 ANQGSEA. V shed 6 bases, J shed 6 bases, and the junction held 12 bases outside the gene matches. The CDR3 loop is CSVRLLAGGPAEQYF. DNA for the CDR3: TGCAGCGTGAGGTTGCTAGCGGGGGGGCCCGCCGAGCAGTACTTC.

The rearrangement joins TRBV7-9 to TRBJ2-7; a possible D gene is TRBD1 (5 bases). V gave up 6 bases and J gave up 2 bases, with 8 bases separating them. The CDR3 spans 12 residues. Germline-derived CDR1 and CDR2 are SEHNR and FQNEAQ (reference sequence). The chain's CDR3 is CASSRQTYEQYF. CDR3 DNA sequence: TGTGCCAGCAGTCGACAGACCTACGAGCAGTACTTC. Supplemented by reference TRBV7-9 and TRBJ2-7, the full variable domain reads DTGVSQNPRHKITKRGQNVTFRCDPISEHNRLYWYRQTLGQGPEFLTYFQNEAQLEKSRLLSDRFSAERPKGSFSTLEIQRTEQGDSAMYLCASSRQTYEQYFGPGTRLTVT.

The chain uses TRBV5-6 and TRBJ2-7, with 7 bases matching TRBD2. Germline CDR1 SGHDT, CDR2 YYEEEE. This CDR3 has 17 amino acids. The V and J ends lost 4 bases and 1 base, in that order; junction bases with no gene match: 14. This CDR3 reads CASSLGLLGGRSYEQYF. The DNA of the CDR3 is TGTGCCAGCAGCCTGGGGTTATTGGGGGGGAGGTCCTACGAGCAGTACTTC. The full variable domain, rest sourced from reference TRBV5-6 and TRBJ2-7, is DAGVTQSPTHLIKTRGQQVTLRCSPKSGHDTVSWYQQALGQGPQFIFQYYEEEERQRGNFPDRFSGHQFPNYSSELNVNALLLGDSALYLCASSLGLLGGRSYEQYFGPGTRLTVT.

The chain uses TRBV28 and TRBJ1-2; TRBD1 is a possible D gene (6 bases). CDR1 and CDR2 from the germline V gene are MDHEN and SYDVKM. CDR3 length equals 15 residues. Trimming stripped 1 base from V and 8 bases from J, with 17 bases between. As DNA, the CDR3 is TGTGCCAGCAGTTTATCCCAGACAGGATCAAGGGGCTACACCTTC. Protein: CASSLSQTGSRGYTF.

The V and J genes are TRBV7-9 and TRBJ2-5, with D perhaps TRBD2 (5 bases). The CDR3 has 15 residues. Trimming pared 5 bases from V and 0 bases from J, leaving 13 bases between. The germline V gene has CDR1 SEHNR and CDR2 FQNEAQ (reference sequence). Here the CDR3 DNA reads TGTGCCAGCAGCCCCGCGGGCAGGAACCAAGAGACCCAGTACTTC. It translates to CASSPAGRNQETQYF.

The chain combines TRBV16 with TRBJ2-2; D may be TRBD1 (5 bases). CDR3 length: 16 residues. The V end lost 1 base, the J end lost 6 bases, and 15 bases lay between the germline ends. Germline values: CDR1 KGHSY, CDR2 FQNENV. CDR3 in amino acids: CASSQYLEGAAGELFF. Written as DNA, the CDR3 is TGTGCCAGCAGCCAATACCTCGAAGGGGCAGCCGGGGAGCTGTTTTTT.

This clone was recorded once. J is TRBJ2-5 and V is TRBV18; 15 nucleotides line up with TRBD2. V trimming: 0 bases; J trimming: 2 bases; junction bases outside the gene matches: 1. CDR3 length: 17 amino acids. Per germline, CDR1 KGHSH and CDR2 LQKENI. CDR3 sequence: CASSPPGLAGGQETQYF. As DNA, the CDR3 is TGTGCCAGCTCACCACCGGGACTAGCGGGGGGACAAGAGACCCAGTACTTC.

The chain carries TRBV10-3 and TRBJ1-1; D gene ambiguous. Trimming took 0 bases from V and 1 from J, leaving 6 bases between them. In germline, CDR1 is ENHRY, CDR2 SYGVKD. The CDR3 totals 14 residues. CDR3 protein: CAISESIGNTEAFF. The CDR3 coding sequence is TGTGCCATCAGTGAGTCGATCGGGAACACTGAAGCTTTCTTT.

The chain uses TRBV4-1 and TRBJ1-4, with D tentatively TRBD1 (6 bases). The CDR3 length is 19 residues. With 4 bases removed from V and 0 bases from J, the gap between germline ends came to 21 bases. Germline assignment: CDR1 MGHRA and CDR2 YSYEKL. CDR3 DNA sequence: TGCGCCAGCAGCCCTGGAGGGGGGGTCTTCGGGGCAACTAATGAAAAACTGTTTTTT. It yields the protein CASSPGGGVFGATNEKLFF.

This clone was recorded once. The chain employs TRBV4-2 and TRBJ2-7, with TRBD2 matching 15 bases. The germline CDR1 and CDR2 sequences are LGHNA and YNFKEQ. Losses at the gene ends were 2 bases for V and 4 bases for J; bases not matched to a gene: 6. This CDR3 region has 17 residues. The CDR3 nucleotides read TGTGCCAGCAGCCAACCAGGGACTAGCGGGGGGTTGTACGAGCAGTACTTC. It specifies CASSQPGTSGGLYEQYF.

The rearrangement joins TRBV27 to TRBJ1-1; D may be TRBD1 (5 bases). This CDR3 is 13 amino acids long. Germline lookup yields CDR1 MNHEY and CDR2 SMNVEV (reference sequence). Deletions cut 6 bases from V and 11 bases from J, with 19 bases between. CDR3 loop: CASRTDYRGGAFF. CDR3 nucleotides: TGTGCCAGCAGGACAGATTACCGAGGTGGGGCTTTCTTT.

DNA for the CDR3: TGTGCCAGTAGTCCGACAGGGTATAATTCACCCCTCCACTTT. Translation gives CASSPTGYNSPLHF. The chain recombines TRBV19 with TRBJ1-6; 7 nucleotides align to TRBD1. Trimming at V came to 5 bases and at J to 4 bases, leaving 2 bases not matched to a gene. Germline-derived CDR1 and CDR2 are LNHDA and SQIVND (reference sequence). The CDR3 sequence is 14 residues long.

V usage is TRBV10-3 and J usage is TRBJ2-7, with 11 bases matching TRBD1. The CDR3 spans 14 residues. With V trimmed by 6 bases and J by 2 bases, 3 bases remained unmatched. Per germline, CDR1 ENHRY and CDR2 SYGVKD. CDR3 coding DNA: TGTGCCATCAGGGGGGACAGGGGGGCCTACGAGCAGTACTTC. Amino acid sequence: CAIRGDRGAYEQYF.

The chain uses TRBV30 and TRBJ2-2; 8 bases line up with TRBD1. Germline trimming cut 0 bases from V and 7 bases from J; bases unmatched to any gene: 10. There are 16 residues in the CDR3. Germline V gene data show CDR1 as GTSNPN and CDR2 as SVGIG (reference sequence). CDR3 sequence (DNA): TGTGCCTGGAGTGTAGGGCAGGGGGCTATATACGGGGAGCTGTTTTTT. It encodes CAWSVGQGAIYGELFF.

The chain is built from TRBV5-8 and TRBJ1-2, with a weak D call TRBD1 (6 bases). There are 14 residues in the CDR3. V dropped 0 bases and J dropped 8 bases, with 14 bases sitting between them. Per germline, CDR1 SGHTS and CDR2 YDEGEE. CDR3 in amino acids: CASSLGTARAGYTF. DNA of the CDR3: TGTGCCAGCAGCTTGGGGACAGCCCGGGCAGGCTACACCTTC. Filled out from reference TRBV5-8 and TRBJ1-2, the complete variable domain reads EAGVTQSPTHLIKTRGQQATLRCSPISGHTSVYWYQQALGLGLQFLLWYDEGEERNRGNFPPRFSGRQFPNYSSELNVNALELEDSALYLCASSLGTARAGYTFGSGTRLTVV.

This chain links TRBV18 with TRBJ2-2; D call uncertain. Germline CDR1 is KGHSH and CDR2 is LQKENI. CDR3 size: 15 residues. Trimming removed 5 bases from V and 0 bases from J, with 10 bases in between. The CDR3 nucleotides read TGTGCCAGCTCAGATTCATGGCCGAACACCGGGGAGCTGTTTTTT. It yields the protein CASSDSWPNTGELFF. The variable domain in full, completed from reference TRBV18 and TRBJ2-2, reads NAGVMQNPRHLVRRRGQEARLRCSPMKGHSHVYWYRQLPEEGLKFMVYLQKENIIDESGMPKERFSAEFPKEGPSILRIQQVVRGDSAAYFCASSDSWPNTGELFFGEGSRLTVL.

This rearrangement joins TRBV4-3 to TRBJ2-3; 10 nucleotides line up with TRBD2. Germline V gives CDR1 LGHNA, CDR2 YSLEER. The CDR3 covers 17 residues. V lost 5 bases and J lost 7; bases outside the gene matches: 15. CDR3: CASSFGSPSGGGYTQYF. The DNA for the CDR3 is TGCGCCAGCAGCTTCGGGAGTCCTAGCGGGGGTGGTTATACGCAGTATTTT.

This chain joins TRBV27 and TRBJ2-1, with a possible D match to TRBD2 (5 bases). Trimming stripped 5 bases from V and 3 bases from J, with 17 bases between. CDR1 is MNHEY and CDR2 is SMNVEV in the germline V gene (reference sequence). The CDR3 covers 16 residues. The DNA of the CDR3 is TGTGCCAGCAGTCCAAACTCGGGGTTTTTCTACAATGAGCAGTTCTTC. Translation gives CASSPNSGFFYNEQFF.

The rearrangement uses TRBV2 and TRBJ2-7; TRBD1 aligns across 9 bases. CDR1 is SNHLY and CDR2 is FYNNEI in the germline V gene. This CDR3 region has 17 residues. V shed 6 bases and J 3 bases; nucleotides not matched to a gene: 15. This CDR3 reads CASSATYLGQGRYEQYF. The CDR3 DNA reads TGTGCCAGCAGCGCGACTTACTTGGGACAGGGTCGCTACGAGCAGTACTTC.

CDR3 in amino acids: CASTRGAGLGYTF. CDR3 in DNA: TGTGCCAGCACCCGGGGGGCAGGGCTTGGCTACACCTTC. The chain has TRBV28 and TRBJ1-2; weak D call: TRBD1 (6 bases). V was trimmed by 7 bases and J by 7 bases, leaving 16 bases between them. The CDR3 is 13 amino acids. CDR1 and CDR2 (germline): MDHEN, SYDVKM.

The chain joins TRBV9 to TRBJ2-3; 10 positions match TRBD2. The germline V gene encodes CDR1 SGDLS and CDR2 YYNGEE. V was pared by 2 bases and J by 5 bases, with 17 bases of the junction left unmatched. This CDR3 has 19 amino acids. The CDR3 region is CASSVASGGLQGGGDTQYF. The CDR3 nucleotides read TGTGCCAGCAGCGTGGCTAGCGGGGGCCTTCAAGGCGGTGGAGATACGCAGTATTTT. The entire variable domain, with the rest obtained from reference TRBV9 and TRBJ2-3, is as follows: DSGVTQTPKHLITATGQRVTLRCSPRSGDLSVYWYQQSLDQGLQFLIQYYNGEERAKGNILERFSAQQFPDLHSELNLSSLELGDSALYFCASSVASGGLQGGGDTQYFGPGTRLTVL.

The rearrangement uses TRBV7-2 and TRBJ2-3; D gene ambiguous. Germline CDR1 is SGHTA and CDR2 is FQGNSA. Between the trimmed V and J ends, which lost 2 bases and 5 bases, there was a span of 20 bases. This CDR3 comprises 17 residues. CDR3 loop: CASSLPPTRPLGDTQYF. In DNA form, the CDR3 reads TGTGCCAGCAGCTTACCGCCCACCCGGCCCCTAGGAGATACGCAGTATTTT.

Written as DNA, the CDR3 is TGTGCCAGTCTCATGAGGGCGGGGGGCGCTTCCTCCGGGGCCAACGTCCTGACTTTC. This encodes CASLMRAGGASSGANVLTF. The chain links TRBV19 to TRBJ2-6; the match to TRBD2 covers 8 bases. J was trimmed by 4 bases and V by 8 bases; bases with no gene match: 19. The CDR3 is 19 amino acids. Per the germline V gene, CDR1 is LNHDA and CDR2 is SQIVND (reference sequence).

The chain couples TRBV21-1 to TRBJ2-2; TRBD1 reflects the table's D call only, with no check against the DNA. TRBV21-1 is noted as a pseudogene. The CDR3 sequence is 15 residues long. The DNA for the CDR3 is TGTGCCAGCAGCAAGACAGGCGGGAACACCGGGGAGCTGTTTTTT. It is translated as CASSKTGGNTGELFF.

This chain joins TRBV9 and TRBJ2-3; TRBD2 matches 11 bases. The CDR3 loop spans 16 amino acids. Germline loops: CDR1 SGDLS, CDR2 YYNGEE. V dropped 0 bases and J dropped 4; count of bases not matched to a gene: 4. The chain's CDR3 is CASSVGVSGGADTQYF. CDR3 sequence (DNA): TGTGCCAGCAGCGTAGGGGTTAGCGGGGGGGCAGATACGCAGTATTTT.

This rearrangement joins TRBV10-1 to TRBJ1-2; 9 bases align to TRBD1. The CDR3 loop spans 19 amino acids. Germline lookup yields CDR1 WNHNN and CDR2 SYGVQD (reference sequence). V trimming: 3 bases; J trimming: 3 bases; junction bases outside the gene matches: 17. CDR3 nucleotide sequence: TGCGCCAGCAGTGAAGGATTGGGGACAGGGAAAAAGTGGGACTATGGCTACACCTTC. Protein sequence: CASSEGLGTGKKWDYGYTF.